These T cell receptor beta chains were read from a single sample in a study of T cell repertoires in cytomegalovirus infection. TCRdb itself ran the reads through MiXCR, one entry per CDR3 protein. This sample has 150,000 to 200,000 distinct CDR3 sequences, with approximately 14% found just once. Sequenced material: PBMCs. All receptors come from a human donor in good health (CMV status not recorded). Some clones in this sample may be carry-over from other donors' samples. Each CDR3 is given with its conserved first and last residue. The D gene is left open where the match is weak. Part of the rows lack a size; the others show once, few, many or a class for expanded clones.

J gene: TRBJ1-5
clone size: many
D gene: .
V gene: TRBV12-3/TRBV12-4
CDR3 DNA: TGTGCCAGCAGCGGACAGACCGATCAGCCCCAGCATTTT
CDR3 protein: CASSGQTDQPQHF

J gene: TRBJ1-4
clone size: .
D gene: .
V gene: TRBV28
CDR3 DNA: TGTGCCAGCAGTTTATTTTCGGCAGGGAATGAAAAACCGTTTTTT
CDR3 protein: CASSLFSAGNEKPFF

J gene: TRBJ2-1
clone size: .
D gene: .
V gene: TRBV7-3
CDR3 DNA: TGTGCCAGCAGCTTAGGATCCAGCGACGGTGAGCAGTTCTTC
CDR3 protein: CASSLGSSDGEQFF

J gene: TRBJ2-7
clone size: few
D gene: .
V gene: TRBV6-2/TRBV6-3
CDR3 DNA: TGTGCCAGCGGGCAGGGTGGCTACGAGCAGTACTTC
CDR3 protein: CASGQGGYEQYF

J gene: TRBJ2-7
clone size: few
D gene: .
V gene: TRBV2
CDR3 DNA: TGTGCCAGCAGTGAAGAGCAGGGGTCCTACGAGCAGTACTTC
CDR3 protein: CASSEEQGSYEQYF

J gene: TRBJ2-3
clone size: once
D gene: .
V gene: TRBV27
CDR3 DNA: TGTGCCAGCAGTTGGCTGAACACAGATACGCAGTATTTT
CDR3 protein: CASSWLNTDTQYF

J gene: TRBJ1-3
clone size: .
D gene: .
V gene: TRBV2
CDR3 DNA: TGTGCCAGCAGTGACGCCAGGGCCCTCTCTGGAAACACCATATATTTT
CDR3 protein: CASSDARALSGNTIYF

J gene: TRBJ2-7
clone size: many
D gene: .
V gene: TRBV2
CDR3 DNA: TGTGCCAGCAGTTCAGACGCTGGGGGCCCCTACGAGCAGTACTTC
CDR3 protein: CASSSDAGGPYEQYF

J gene: TRBJ2-5
clone size: many
D gene: .
V gene: TRBV7-2
CDR3 DNA: TGTGCCAGCAGCTTAGACGGGCTGGGTATCGGAGAGACCCAGTACTTC
CDR3 protein: CASSLDGLGIGETQYF

J gene: TRBJ2-1
clone size: many
D gene: .
V gene: TRBV7-2
CDR3 DNA: TGTGCCAGCAGCTTAGCTGGGGGTACCAATGAGCAGTTCTTC
CDR3 protein: CASSLAGGTNEQFF

J gene: TRBJ2-1
clone size: .
D gene: TRBD1
V gene: TRBV5-1
CDR3 DNA: TGCGCCAGCAGCACCGGACAGGGGTGGAATGAGCAGTTCTTC
CDR3 protein: CASSTGQGWNEQFF

J gene: TRBJ2-3
clone size: many
D gene: .
V gene: TRBV7-2
CDR3 DNA: TGTGCCAGCAGCTTAGGGGGGAGGACAGATACGCAGTATTTT
CDR3 protein: CASSLGGRTDTQYF

J gene: TRBJ2-5
clone size: many
D gene: TRBD2
V gene: TRBV14
CDR3 DNA: TGTGCCAGCAGCCCAAGACAGCGGGAGGGGACCCAAGAGACCCAGTACTTC
CDR3 protein: CASSPRQREGTQETQYF

J gene: TRBJ1-2
clone size: few
D gene: .
V gene: TRBV5-1
CDR3 DNA: TGCGCCAGCAGCTTGGAGGCAGGCGGCTACACCTTC
CDR3 protein: CASSLEAGGYTF

J gene: TRBJ1-1
clone size: many
D gene: .
V gene: TRBV2
CDR3 DNA: TGTGCCAGCAGATCTCGGGGGACCCTCCACATGAACACTGAAGCTTTCTTT
CDR3 protein: CASRSRGTLHMNTEAFF

J gene: TRBJ2-3
clone size: many
D gene: .
V gene: TRBV7-2
CDR3 DNA: TGTGCCAGCAGCTTAGCCCGTTGGGGCACAGATACGCAGTATTTT
CDR3 protein: CASSLARWGTDTQYF

J gene: TRBJ2-1
clone size: many
D gene: TRBD2
V gene: TRBV12-3/TRBV12-4
CDR3 DNA: TGTGCCAGCACCCCACTAGCGGGAGGGCCGCATGAGCAGTTCTTC
CDR3 protein: CASTPLAGGPHEQFF

J gene: TRBJ1-2
clone size: .
D gene: .
V gene: TRBV25-1
CDR3 DNA: TGTGCCAGCAGTGAGTCCAGACCCTACTATGGCTACACCTTC
CDR3 protein: CASSESRPYYGYTF

J gene: TRBJ1-5
clone size: .
D gene: .
V gene: TRBV7-2
CDR3 DNA: TGTGCCAGCAGCCGGGCCACCCACAATCAGCCCCAGCATTTT
CDR3 protein: CASSRATHNQPQHF

J gene: TRBJ1-4
clone size: many
D gene: .
V gene: TRBV7-9
CDR3 DNA: TGTGCCAGCGGACTTAAGGGGGATGGGGAGCCCTATGAAAAACTGTTTTTT
CDR3 protein: CASGLKGDGEPYEKLFF

J gene: TRBJ1-5
clone size: few
D gene: .
V gene: TRBV4-1
CDR3 DNA: TGCGCCAGCAGCCAAGAGAGCAATCAGCCCCAGCATTTT
CDR3 protein: CASSQESNQPQHF

J gene: TRBJ1-6
clone size: .
D gene: .
V gene: TRBV11-3
CDR3 DNA: TGTGCCAGCAGCACGCGGGATTCACCCCTCCACTTT
CDR3 protein: CASSTRDSPLHF

J gene: TRBJ2-2
clone size: many
D gene: TRBD2
V gene: TRBV3-1
CDR3 DNA: TGTGCCAGCAGCCAACCGGGACTAGCGGGGGGGTTCACCGGGGAGCTGTTTTTT
CDR3 protein: CASSQPGLAGGFTGELFF

J gene: TRBJ2-5
clone size: few
D gene: TRBD2
V gene: TRBV2
CDR3 DNA: TGTGCCAGCAGTCCGACTAGCGGGAGGTCAGAGACCCAGTACTTC
CDR3 protein: CASSPTSGRSETQYF

J gene: TRBJ2-7
clone size: few
D gene: TRBD2
V gene: TRBV29-1
CDR3 DNA: TGCAGCGTTGAGCTAGCGGGAGCCTACGAGCAGTACTTC
CDR3 protein: CSVELAGAYEQYF

J gene: TRBJ1-3
clone size: few
D gene: .
V gene: TRBV7-3
CDR3 DNA: TGTGCCAGCAGCTTAGGCGGCCGCTCTGGAAACACCATATATTTT
CDR3 protein: CASSLGGRSGNTIYF

J gene: TRBJ2-1
clone size: .
D gene: TRBD2
V gene: TRBV23-1
CDR3 DNA: TGCGCCAGCAGTCATTGCGGGACTAGCGGGCCCCACAATGAGCAGTTCTTC
CDR3 protein: CASSHCGTSGPHNEQFF

J gene: TRBJ1-1
clone size: few
D gene: .
V gene: TRBV29-1
CDR3 DNA: TGCAGCGTTGAGGGACTACAGGGAACGAGCAGGGAAGCTTTCTTT
CDR3 protein: CSVEGLQGTSREAFF

J gene: TRBJ2-3
clone size: many
D gene: TRBD1
V gene: TRBV7-8
CDR3 DNA: TGTGCCAGCAGCTTAGCAATCGGGACAGGGATGAGCACAGATACGCAGTATTTT
CDR3 protein: CASSLAIGTGMSTDTQYF

J gene: TRBJ2-5
clone size: many
D gene: .
V gene: TRBV28
CDR3 DNA: TGTGCCAGCACCCCGGAGAGACAAGAGACCCAGTACTTC
CDR3 protein: CASTPERQETQYF

J gene: TRBJ2-7
clone size: .
D gene: .
V gene: TRBV10-3
CDR3 DNA: TGTGCCATCAGTGAGTCGGAGGGAACCTACGAGCAGTACTTC
CDR3 protein: CAISESEGTYEQYF

J gene: TRBJ1-1
clone size: many
D gene: TRBD1
V gene: TRBV7-9
CDR3 DNA: TGTGCCAGCAGCTCATCTACGCTGACAGGGGCGAACACTGAAGCTTTCTTT
CDR3 protein: CASSSSTLTGANTEAFF

J gene: TRBJ1-4
clone size: .
D gene: TRBD1
V gene: TRBV28
CDR3 DNA: TGTGCCAGCAGTCCTCAACAGGGGACGAAACTGTTTTTT
CDR3 protein: CASSPQQGTKLFF

J gene: TRBJ1-2
clone size: few
D gene: .
V gene: TRBV29-1
CDR3 DNA: TGCAGCGTTGAAGCTGCTCCTAACTATGGCTACACCTTC
CDR3 protein: CSVEAAPNYGYTF

J gene: TRBJ1-2
clone size: many
D gene: .
V gene: TRBV20-1
CDR3 DNA: TGCAGTGCTAGGCCCCCGGGGGCCGACTATGGCTACACCTTC
CDR3 protein: CSARPPGADYGYTF

J gene: TRBJ2-5
clone size: many
D gene: .
V gene: TRBV7-2
CDR3 DNA: TGTGCCAGCAGCTTAAGCCGGGGGCAAGAGACCCAGTACTTC
CDR3 protein: CASSLSRGQETQYF

J gene: TRBJ2-7
clone size: .
D gene: .
V gene: TRBV29-1
CDR3 DNA: TGCAGCGTTGATCAGGGAATCAACGAGCAGTACTTC
CDR3 protein: CSVDQGINEQYF

J gene: TRBJ2-7
clone size: few
D gene: .
V gene: TRBV7-9
CDR3 DNA: TGTGCCAGCAGCCCCCGGGACAAGTCCTACGAGCAGTACTTC
CDR3 protein: CASSPRDKSYEQYF

J gene: TRBJ2-5
clone size: many
D gene: .
V gene: TRBV18
CDR3 DNA: TGTGCCAGCTCCACAGGCGGTTTAGAGACCCAGTACTTC
CDR3 protein: CASSTGGLETQYF

J gene: TRBJ2-2
clone size: .
D gene: .
V gene: TRBV6-4
CDR3 DNA: TGTGCCAGCAGTGACCAGGGATCGAACACCGGGGAGCTGTTTTTT
CDR3 protein: CASSDQGSNTGELFF

J gene: TRBJ1-1
clone size: many
D gene: TRBD1
V gene: TRBV12-5
CDR3 DNA: TGTGCTAGTGGCCGACAGGGAAACACTGAAGCTTTCTTT
CDR3 protein: CASGRQGNTEAFF

J gene: TRBJ2-5
clone size: many
D gene: TRBD2
V gene: TRBV7-2
CDR3 DNA: TGTGCCAGCAGCCGTAGCGGGGCTAAAGAGACCCAGTACTTC
CDR3 protein: CASSRSGAKETQYF

J gene: TRBJ2-1
clone size: few
D gene: .
V gene: TRBV28
CDR3 DNA: TGTGCCAGCATTCTTGAGAGTGAGCAGTTCTTC
CDR3 protein: CASILESEQFF

J gene: TRBJ2-3
clone size: few
D gene: .
V gene: TRBV29-1
CDR3 DNA: TGCAGTGGCGGAATCGGCACAGATACGCAGTATTTT
CDR3 protein: CSGGIGTDTQYF

J gene: TRBJ1-2
clone size: .
D gene: .
V gene: TRBV5-6
CDR3 DNA: TGTGCCAGCAGCCCGGGAACGCCCAACTATGGCTACACCTTC
CDR3 protein: CASSPGTPNYGYTF

J gene: TRBJ2-7
clone size: few
D gene: .
V gene: TRBV20-1
CDR3 DNA: TGCAGTGCTAGTCCGAGGACAGTTTCCTACGAGCAGTACTTC
CDR3 protein: CSASPRTVSYEQYF

J gene: TRBJ2-3
clone size: many
D gene: TRBD2
V gene: TRBV29-1
CDR3 DNA: TGCAGCGTTGACGTAGCGGGAGGTGGCACAGATACGCAGTATTTT
CDR3 protein: CSVDVAGGGTDTQYF

J gene: TRBJ2-2
clone size: many
D gene: TRBD2
V gene: TRBV30
CDR3 DNA: TGTGCCTGGAGGCTAGCGGGAGTGATGGAGCTGTTTTTT
CDR3 protein: CAWRLAGVMELFF

J gene: TRBJ1-6
clone size: .
D gene: .
V gene: TRBV12-3/TRBV12-4
CDR3 DNA: TGTGCCAGCAGTTTATACGGCGGCCCTAGGTCCCTCCACTTT
CDR3 protein: CASSLYGGPRSLHF

J gene: TRBJ1-2
clone size: .
D gene: .
V gene: TRBV19
CDR3 DNA: TGTGCCAGCGCCGGGGGGGCCTATGGCTACACCTTC
CDR3 protein: CASAGGAYGYTF

J gene: TRBJ2-4
clone size: .
D gene: TRBD1
V gene: TRBV15
CDR3 DNA: TGTGCCACCAGCCCCCTTGGGACAGAGAAAAACATTCAGTACTTC
CDR3 protein: CATSPLGTEKNIQYF